Listed below are T cell receptor beta chains from one sample, sequenced in a study of blood T cells in healthy people across ages. TCRdb reanalysed the 5' RACE reads using MiXCR and keeps one entry per CDR3 protein. The data show almost 800,000 distinct CDR3 sequences, 58% seen once. Material: blood. Receptor source: a man aged 25 to 40 in good health. Both conserved end residues are trimmed from each CDR3.

V gene: TRBV6-9; J gene: TRBJ2-7; CDR3 protein: ASSNQGARILYEQY
V gene: TRBV24-1; J gene: TRBJ2-7; CDR3 protein: ATSDGGLAGSYEQY
V gene: TRBV30; J gene: TRBJ2-1; CDR3 protein: AWSVQAGGINEQF
V gene: TRBV12-3/TRBV12-4; J gene: TRBJ1-1; CDR3 protein: ASSANRGGTEAF
V gene: TRBV10-2; J gene: TRBJ1-6; CDR3 protein: ASSERDRRYSPLH
V gene: TRBV3-1; J gene: TRBJ2-1; CDR3 protein: ASSQEPERRQF
V gene: TRBV18; J gene: TRBJ2-3; CDR3 protein: ASSPRGGFTDTQY
V gene: TRBV11-2; J gene: TRBJ2-3; CDR3 protein: ASSLGTGHTDTQY
V gene: TRBV28; J gene: TRBJ1-1; CDR3 protein: ASSLGRGRTEAF
V gene: TRBV20-1; J gene: TRBJ2-1; CDR3 protein: SARDTGTSGSPSSYNEQF
V gene: TRBV9; J gene: TRBJ2-7; CDR3 protein: ASSGTGAREQY
V gene: TRBV28; J gene: TRBJ2-3; CDR3 protein: ALERGTRPDTQY
V gene: TRBV5-5; J gene: TRBJ1-1; CDR3 protein: ASSRDLRAEAF
V gene: TRBV9; J gene: TRBJ2-5; CDR3 protein: ASSPRGQFQETQY
V gene: TRBV13; J gene: TRBJ2-7; CDR3 protein: ASSSDRVHEQY
V gene: TRBV29-1; J gene: TRBJ2-5; CDR3 protein: STCDRPEETQY
V gene: TRBV7-9; J gene: TRBJ2-5; CDR3 protein: ASSSRPGQQETQY
V gene: TRBV7-2; J gene: TRBJ2-1; CDR3 protein: ASSLRASGYEQF
V gene: TRBV5-6; J gene: TRBJ2-3; CDR3 protein: ASSLDEGTLFGGPTDTQY
V gene: TRBV3-1; J gene: TRBJ2-3; CDR3 protein: ASSQEYISTDTQY
V gene: TRBV2; J gene: TRBJ1-2; CDR3 protein: ASSETRETGRGYT
V gene: TRBV20-1; J gene: TRBJ2-5; CDR3 protein: SAQTGGGETQY
V gene: TRBV3-1; J gene: TRBJ1-6; CDR3 protein: ASSHTPGTGYTTLH
V gene: TRBV20-1; J gene: TRBJ2-1; CDR3 protein: SASGSGIYNEQF
V gene: TRBV14; J gene: TRBJ2-1; CDR3 protein: ASSRKMNNEQF
V gene: TRBV6-2/TRBV6-3; J gene: TRBJ2-7; CDR3 protein: ASSNTRSYEQY
V gene: TRBV7-2; J gene: TRBJ1-4; CDR3 protein: ASSNGAADEKLF
V gene: TRBV3-1; J gene: TRBJ2-5; CDR3 protein: ASSQGQALGETQY
V gene: TRBV28; J gene: TRBJ2-1; CDR3 protein: ASTLPSHEQF
V gene: TRBV7-2; J gene: TRBJ2-5; CDR3 protein: ASSSSQAGEQY
V gene: TRBV7-2; J gene: TRBJ2-5; CDR3 protein: ASSFQRGKETQY
V gene: TRBV10-3; J gene: TRBJ1-5; CDR3 protein: AITSDWDQPQH
V gene: TRBV15; J gene: TRBJ1-5; CDR3 protein: ATSRGRNQPQH
V gene: TRBV7-9; J gene: TRBJ1-1; CDR3 protein: ASSLTKGAMNTEAF
V gene: TRBV7-2; J gene: TRBJ2-7; CDR3 protein: ASSFWGGLGEQY
V gene: TRBV20-1; J gene: TRBJ1-2; CDR3 protein: SARQHGYT
V gene: TRBV5-1; J gene: .; CDR3 protein: ASVWVIETQY
V gene: TRBV20-1; J gene: TRBJ1-5; CDR3 protein: SASRWDQPQH
V gene: TRBV29-1; J gene: TRBJ1-1; CDR3 protein: SVSHGAGAEAF
V gene: TRBV10-3; J gene: TRBJ2-3; CDR3 protein: AIKGGLSDTQY
V gene: TRBV6-2/TRBV6-3; J gene: TRBJ2-7; CDR3 protein: ASSLQMSLREQY
V gene: TRBV28; J gene: TRBJ2-6; CDR3 protein: ASSRGNSGANVLT
V gene: TRBV20-1; J gene: TRBJ1-1; CDR3 protein: SARDIEGQFMNTEAF
V gene: TRBV29-1; J gene: .; CDR3 protein: SVPGGSAYEQY
V gene: TRBV10-3; J gene: TRBJ2-5; CDR3 protein: AISRGWTETQY
V gene: TRBV3-1; J gene: TRBJ2-4; CDR3 protein: ASGEGPQY
V gene: TRBV11-2; J gene: TRBJ2-5; CDR3 protein: ASSPDRAPETQY
V gene: TRBV19; J gene: .; CDR3 protein: ASSNDYQSYEQY
V gene: TRBV7-9; J gene: TRBJ2-5; CDR3 protein: ASISLTVSGGETQY
V gene: TRBV20-1; J gene: TRBJ2-1; CDR3 protein: SARDWLAGGNEQF
V gene: TRBV20-1; J gene: TRBJ2-1; CDR3 protein: SASLGTSGSWEF
V gene: TRBV5-4; J gene: TRBJ1-6; CDR3 protein: ASSLSGQGDHNSPLH
V gene: TRBV15; J gene: TRBJ2-6; CDR3 protein: ATSRDQRQVTGANVLT
V gene: TRBV20-1; J gene: TRBJ2-4; CDR3 protein: SATTSGKNIQY
V gene: TRBV7-7; J gene: TRBJ2-7; CDR3 protein: ASSLVDAPKESQY
V gene: TRBV29-1; J gene: TRBJ2-7; CDR3 protein: SVSGTGSTYEQY
V gene: TRBV3-1; J gene: TRBJ1-6; CDR3 protein: ASSHQGSRSPLH
V gene: TRBV7-9; J gene: TRBJ2-3; CDR3 protein: ASSRKLVDTQY
V gene: TRBV20-1; J gene: TRBJ2-7; CDR3 protein: SARETGGSVEQY
V gene: TRBV3-1; J gene: TRBJ1-5; CDR3 protein: ASSPPGGNNQPQH